The 14 T cell receptor beta chains below were found in one sample sequenced in a study of human versus mouse CDR3 diversity and MHC coevolution. Assay: immunoSEQ multiplex PCR; the TCRdb copy retains only in-frame clones and omits some. The sample carries roughly 80,000 clones, just under 95% recorded once. Sample: naive CD4+ T cells from blood. Subset in this sample: CD45RO-negative CD62L-positive naive CD4 T cells. These receptors were taken from a person between 25 and 75 years old in good health.

This rearrangement joins TRBV7-9 to TRBJ2-6; no clear D. CDR1 SEHNR and CDR2 FQNEAQ come from the germline V gene (reference sequence). The CDR3 contains 17 residues. V lost 1 base and J 5 bases, leaving 15 bases between the germline ends. The CDR3 loop reads CASSLDAGSLRANVLTF. CDR3 in DNA: TGTGCCAGCAGCTTAGACGCTGGCTCTCTGAGGGCCAACGTCCTGACTTTC.

The chain uses TRBV30 and TRBJ1-1; maybe TRBD1 (5 bases). CDR1 and CDR2 from the germline V gene are GTSNPN and SVGIG (reference sequence). The CDR3 covers 11 residues. V dropped 2 bases and J dropped 11 bases, with 12 bases sitting between them. This chain's CDR3 is CAWSPDTGAFF. The CDR3 DNA reads as TGTGCCTGGAGTCCGGACACCGGGGCTTTCTTT.

The CDR3 coding sequence is TGCGCCAGCAGCCAAGTCCAGCGGGGGACCCGGTACAATGAGCAGTTCTTC. As protein: CASSQVQRGTRYNEQFF. The chain links TRBV4-1 to TRBJ2-1, with 8 bases matching TRBD2. Germline CDR1 is MGHRA and CDR2 is YSYEKL. J was trimmed by 4 bases and V by 1 base; bases with no gene match: 9. The CDR3 runs 17 residues.

The V gene is TRBV6-4, the J gene TRBJ1-5; 8 nucleotides agree with TRBD1. J was trimmed by 10 bases and V by 0 bases; bases with no gene match: 2. CDR1 is MRHNA and CDR2 is SNTAGT in the germline V gene. The CDR3 extends over 13 amino acids. Here the CDR3 DNA reads TGTGCCAGCAGTGACTCCGGACAGGGCCCCCAGCATTTT. This encodes CASSDSGQGPQHF.

This clone has more than one count but fewer than ten. The chain employs TRBV10-3 and TRBJ2-7; 10 bases match TRBD1. Germline CDR1 is ENHRY and CDR2 is SYGVKD. The ends lost 2 bases at V and 2 bases at J; junction bases unmatched: 6. The CDR3 totals 16 residues. The chain's CDR3 is CAISELGQGTPYEQYF. The CDR3 region has the DNA TGTGCCATCAGTGAGCTGGGACAGGGGACGCCCTACGAGCAGTACTTC.

V gene TRBV7-2 combines with J gene TRBJ2-3, with 7 bases that match TRBD2. The V and J ends lost 2 bases and 4 bases, in that order; junction bases with no gene match: 6. There are 15 residues in the CDR3. Germline V gene sequence: CDR1 SGHTA, CDR2 FQGNSA. CDR3 coding DNA: TGTGCCAGCAGCTTAAAGGCGGGAGCCTCAGATACGCAGTATTTT. Amino acid sequence: CASSLKAGASDTQYF.

The V call is TRBV5-6, the J call TRBJ1-6; 7 bases fit TRBD1. In germline, CDR1 is SGHDT, CDR2 YYEEEE. The CDR3 totals 14 residues. The junction had 4 bases not matched to a gene; V was cut back by 3 bases and J by 7 bases. As DNA, the CDR3 is TGTGCCAGCAGCTACCAGGGGGGAAATTCACCCCTCCACTTT. As protein: CASSYQGGNSPLHF.

The chain combines TRBV19 with TRBJ1-1, with D possibly matching TRBD1 (6 bases). V dropped 0 bases and J dropped 2 bases, with 10 bases sitting between them. CDR1 is LNHDA, CDR2 SQIVND, per germline (reference sequence). CDR3 length: 15 residues. CDR3 protein: CASSIENRANTEAFF. The CDR3 region has the DNA TGTGCCAGTAGTATAGAAAACAGGGCTAACACTGAAGCTTTCTTT.

The V gene is TRBV9, the J gene TRBJ1-1; 9 positions agree with TRBD1. The trim removed 5 bases at V and 1 base at J, leaving 9 bases unmatched. The length of the CDR3 is 16 residues. CDR1 is SGDLS, CDR2 YYNGEE, per germline. The CDR3 region has the DNA TGTGCCAGCAGTCCAAGGGGGGACAGGGAGAACACTGAAGCTTTCTTT. Protein: CASSPRGDRENTEAFF.

This clone has a single count. V is TRBV10-3 and J is TRBJ2-1, with a possible D match to TRBD2 (6 bases). Germline values: CDR1 ENHRY, CDR2 SYGVKD. V was cut by 11 bases and J by 7 bases, with 18 bases left in between. The CDR3 extends over 13 amino acids. The CDR3 region has the DNA TGTGCCTCCCAGGAGGGACCCCAGAATGAGCAGTTCTTC. This translates into CASQEGPQNEQFF.

This chain connects TRBV18 to TRBJ1-2, with 8 bases that match TRBD1. With 6 bases clipped from V and 4 bases from J, the junction kept 13 bases outside the gene matches. This CDR3 has 16 residues. CDR1 is KGHSH, CDR2 LQKENI, per germline. DNA for the CDR3: TGTGCCAGCTCGCTTCAACAGGGGGAATTTTTCTATGGCTACACCTTC. The encoded protein is CASSLQQGEFFYGYTF. Looking up the rest from reference TRBV18 and TRBJ1-2 gives the full variable domain: NAGVMQNPRHLVRRRGQEARLRCSPMKGHSHVYWYRQLPEEGLKFMVYLQKENIIDESGMPKERFSAEFPKEGPSILRIQQVVRGDSAAYFCASSLQQGEFFYGYTFGSGTRLTVV.

The chain combines TRBV11-2 with TRBJ2-7; TRBD1 matches 8 bases. This CDR3 is 13 amino acids long. Losses at the gene ends were 7 bases for V and 6 bases for J; bases not matched to a gene: 8. Germline V gives CDR1 SGHAT, CDR2 FQNNGV. CDR3 DNA: TGTGCCAGCAAGAGACAGGGGTTGGCCGAGCAGTACTTC. This gives the protein CASKRQGLAEQYF.

The chain employs TRBV6-5 and TRBJ2-7; D might be TRBD1 (5 bases). Trimming took 3 bases from V and 2 from J, leaving 8 bases between them. Germline V lookup: CDR1 MNHEY, CDR2 SVGAGI. The CDR3 loop spans 13 amino acids. This CDR3 reads CASSYHRTYEQYF. The CDR3 DNA follows: TGTGCCAGCAGTTATCACAGGACCTACGAGCAGTACTTC.

The rearrangement links TRBV4-1 to TRBJ2-7; 10 positions agree with TRBD2. This CDR3 comprises 15 residues. The ends lost 1 base at V and 9 bases at J; junction bases unmatched: 9. Germline loops: CDR1 MGHRA, CDR2 YSYEKL. The CDR3 nucleotides are TGCGCCAGCAGCCAAGGAGGAATAGCGGGAGGTGGGCAGTACTTC. It encodes CASSQGGIAGGGQYF.